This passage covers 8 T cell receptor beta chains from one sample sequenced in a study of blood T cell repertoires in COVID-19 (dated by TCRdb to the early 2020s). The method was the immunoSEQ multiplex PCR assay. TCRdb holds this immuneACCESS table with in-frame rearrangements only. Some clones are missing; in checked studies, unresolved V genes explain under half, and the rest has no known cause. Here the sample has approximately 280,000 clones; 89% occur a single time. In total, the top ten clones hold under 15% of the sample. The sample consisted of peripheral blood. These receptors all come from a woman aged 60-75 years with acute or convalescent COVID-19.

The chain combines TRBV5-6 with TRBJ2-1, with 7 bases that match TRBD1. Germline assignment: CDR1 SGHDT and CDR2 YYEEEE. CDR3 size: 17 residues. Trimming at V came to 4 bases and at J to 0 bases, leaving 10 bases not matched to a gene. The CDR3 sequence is CASSLQSGQSSYNEQFF. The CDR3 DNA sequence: TGTGCCAGCAGCCTTCAATCGGGACAGAGCTCCTACAATGAGCAGTTCTTC.

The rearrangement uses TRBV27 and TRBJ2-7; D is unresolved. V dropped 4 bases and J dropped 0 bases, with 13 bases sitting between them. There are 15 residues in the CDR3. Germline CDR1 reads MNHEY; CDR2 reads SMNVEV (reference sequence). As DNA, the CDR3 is TGTGCCAGCAGTTCGCACGGCCCAGGCTCCTACGAGCAGTACTTC. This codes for CASSSHGPGSYEQYF.

In DNA form, the CDR3 reads TGTGCCAGCAGTACCCAGGGGGCTAGCTATGGCTACACCTTC. Translation: CASSTQGASYGYTF. V usage is TRBV28 and J usage is TRBJ1-2, with 8 bases that match TRBD1. CDR1 is MDHEN and CDR2 is SYDVKM in the germline V gene. J lost 4 bases, V lost 5 bases, and 6 bases had no gene match. The CDR3 covers 14 residues.

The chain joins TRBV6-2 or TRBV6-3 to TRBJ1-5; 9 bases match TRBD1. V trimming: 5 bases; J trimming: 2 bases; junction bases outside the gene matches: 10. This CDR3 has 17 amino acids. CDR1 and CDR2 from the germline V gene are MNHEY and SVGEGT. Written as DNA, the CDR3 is TGTGCCAGCAGTAACAGACAGGGGGGAATGGGCAATCAGCCCCAGCATTTT. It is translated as CASSNRQGGMGNQPQHF.

In DNA, the CDR3 is TGTGCCAGCCAACGACTAGCGGGAGTCTACGAGCAGTACTTC. This sequence encodes CASQRLAGVYEQYF. The chain employs TRBV5-6 and TRBJ2-7, with 12 bases identical to TRBD2. Germline V gene sequence: CDR1 SGHDT, CDR2 YYEEEE. Germline trimming cut 7 bases from V and 3 bases from J; bases unmatched to any gene: 5. The CDR3 extends over 14 amino acids. The full variable domain, rest sourced from reference TRBV5-6 and TRBJ2-7, is DAGVTQSPTHLIKTRGQQVTLRCSPKSGHDTVSWYQQALGQGPQFIFQYYEEEERQRGNFPDRFSGHQFPNYSSELNVNALLLGDSALYLCASQRLAGVYEQYFGPGTRLTVT.

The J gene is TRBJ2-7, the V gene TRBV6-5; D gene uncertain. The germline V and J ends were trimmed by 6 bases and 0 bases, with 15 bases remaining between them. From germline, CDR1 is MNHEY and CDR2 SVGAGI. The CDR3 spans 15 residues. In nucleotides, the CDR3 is TGTGCCAGCAGGACCCCGACTGGAAGCTCCTACGAGCAGTACTTC. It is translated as CASRTPTGSSYEQYF.

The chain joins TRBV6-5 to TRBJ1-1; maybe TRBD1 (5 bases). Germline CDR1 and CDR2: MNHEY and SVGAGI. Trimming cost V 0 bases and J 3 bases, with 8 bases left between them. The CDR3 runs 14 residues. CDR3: CASSYSTRDTEAFF. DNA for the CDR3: TGTGCCAGCAGTTACTCTACCAGGGACACTGAAGCTTTCTTT.

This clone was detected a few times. Written as DNA, the CDR3 is TGTGCCAGCAGTTCGCGTGTGGGACAGACTTCCTACGAGCAGTACTTC. This encodes CASSSRVGQTSYEQYF. V and J are TRBV27 and TRBJ2-7, with 7 bases that match TRBD1. V was pared by 4 bases and J by 1 base, with 10 bases of the junction left unmatched. This CDR3 is built from 16 residues. The germline CDR1 and CDR2 sequences are MNHEY and SMNVEV (reference sequence).